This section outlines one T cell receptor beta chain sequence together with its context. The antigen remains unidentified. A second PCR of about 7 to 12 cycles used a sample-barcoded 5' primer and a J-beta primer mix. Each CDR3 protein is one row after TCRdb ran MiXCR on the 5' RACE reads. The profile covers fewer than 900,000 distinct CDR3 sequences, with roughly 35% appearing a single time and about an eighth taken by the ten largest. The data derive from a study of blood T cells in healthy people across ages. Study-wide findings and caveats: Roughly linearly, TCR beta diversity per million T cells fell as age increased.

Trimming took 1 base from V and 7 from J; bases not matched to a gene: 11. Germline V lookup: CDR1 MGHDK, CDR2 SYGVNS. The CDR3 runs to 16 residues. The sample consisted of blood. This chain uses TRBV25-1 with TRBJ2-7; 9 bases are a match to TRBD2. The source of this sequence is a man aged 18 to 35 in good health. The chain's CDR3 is CASSELRSGGLNEQYF. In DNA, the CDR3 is TGTGCCAGCAGTGAATTAAGAAGCGGGGGGCTCAATGAGCAGTACTTC.